The 5 T cell receptor beta chains presented below share a single source sample, sequenced in a study of CD8 T cells in Susac syndrome. After extraction with the RNeasy kit, roughly 0.45 to 1 ug of the RNA was reverse transcribed using random hexamers. TCRdb recomputed calls from the immunoSEQ multiplex PCR reads with MiXCR, one row per CDR3 protein. The sample has roughly 130,000 distinct CDR3 sequences; more than 90% are singletons. Sequencing input: CD4+ T cells from PBMCs. The source is a human donor in good health.

This chain joins TRBV11-1 and TRBJ2-7; D is uncertain. The CDR3 contains 13 residues. The germline V and J ends were trimmed by 1 base and 3 bases, with 7 bases remaining between them. The germline gives CDR1 SGHAT, CDR2 FQDESV (reference sequence). The CDR3 loop is CASSLGADYEQYF. DNA for the CDR3: TGTGCCAGCAGCTTAGGAGCAGACTACGAGCAGTACTTC.

This clonotype has only one observation. J is TRBJ2-4 and V is TRBV18; perhaps TRBD1 as D (5 bases). Trimming removed 4 bases from V and 1 base from J, with 11 bases in between. Per germline, CDR1 KGHSH and CDR2 LQKENI. CDR3 length: 15 residues. CDR3 region: CASSLQGMAKNIQYF. The CDR3 nucleotides are TGTGCCAGCTCACTTCAGGGAATGGCCAAAAACATTCAGTACTTC.

The V gene is TRBV29-1, the J gene TRBJ1-2; D is ambiguous. V was pared by 0 bases and J by 6 bases, with 14 bases between. This CDR3 contains 14 residues. Germline lookup yields CDR1 SQVTM and CDR2 ANQGSEA. This CDR3 is CSVEEERGLDGYTF. Here the CDR3 DNA reads TGCAGCGTTGAAGAAGAGAGAGGGCTCGATGGCTACACCTTC.

This sequence joins TRBV7-2 and TRBJ1-5; D remains unclear. The V and J ends lost 5 bases and 2 bases respectively, with 13 bases between them. The CDR3 consists of 15 residues. Germline CDR1 and CDR2: SGHTA and FQGNSA. The CDR3 is CASSLERVGNQPQHF. The CDR3 DNA reads TGTGCCAGCAGCCTAGAAAGGGTTGGCAATCAGCCCCAGCATTTT.

V gene TRBV2 combines with J gene TRBJ2-5, with D hard to call. The CDR3 is 12 amino acids. The V end was cut by 11 bases, the J end by 2 bases, with 12 bases between. Germline lookup yields CDR1 SNHLY and CDR2 FYNNEI. CDR3 coding DNA: TGTGCCCGAAAGCAGGAACAAGAGACCCAGTACTTC. Its translation: CARKQEQETQYF.